The 23 T cell receptor beta chains listed next were all sequenced from one sample in a study of blood T cell repertoires in COVID-19. Produced via immunoSEQ multiplex PCR; TCRdb's table is partial and in-frame only. This table holds about 250,000 clones, roughly nine tenths found once. Sequenced material: PBMCs or T cells enriched from blood (not recorded which). These receptor sequences come from a woman younger than 45 with acute COVID-19.

Only one count was recorded for this clone. V is TRBV7-9 and J is TRBJ1-1, with D unresolved. The CDR3 consists of 16 residues. Germline V lookup: CDR1 SEHNR, CDR2 FQNEAQ (reference sequence). Trimming took 0 bases from V and 1 from J, leaving 12 bases between them. The CDR3 nucleotides read TGTGCCAGCAGCTTAGCTTGGGTGCGGGGGAACACTGAAGCTTTCTTT. As protein: CASSLAWVRGNTEAFF. The full variable domain, with the rest looked up from reference TRBV7-9 and TRBJ1-1, is DTGVSQNPRHKITKRGQNVTFRCDPISEHNRLYWYRQTLGQGPEFLTYFQNEAQLEKSRLLSDRFSAERPKGSFSTLEIQRTEQGDSAMYLCASSLAWVRGNTEAFFGQGTRLTVV.

This clone was picked up a small number of times. V usage is TRBV18 and J usage is TRBJ1-1, with TRBD1 as a possible D gene (6 bases). Germline V gene sequence: CDR1 KGHSH, CDR2 LQKENI. The CDR3 spans 16 residues. V gave up 3 bases and J gave up 0 bases, with 14 bases separating them. Written as DNA, the CDR3 is TGTGCCAGCTCACCTCGGGGGGCCGGGGTGAACACTGAAGCTTTCTTT. It encodes CASSPRGAGVNTEAFF.

This clone was counted only a few times. The V and J genes are TRBV2 and TRBJ1-5, with 7 bases that match TRBD1. Germline V gene data show CDR1 as SNHLY and CDR2 as FYNNEI. V lost 6 bases, J lost 1 base, and 6 bases stayed unmatched. The CDR3 totals 15 residues. CDR3 nucleotides: TGTGCCAGCAGGACGCGGGACAGAAGCAATCAGCCCCAGCATTTT. This translates into CASRTRDRSNQPQHF.

V usage is TRBV4-2 and J usage is TRBJ2-6, with 7 bases lining up with TRBD2. V gave up 2 bases and J gave up 2 bases; unmatched junction bases: 6. CDR1 is LGHNA and CDR2 is YNFKEQ in the germline V gene. This CDR3 region has 17 residues. As DNA, the CDR3 is TGTGCCAGCAGCCAACCGGGACTAAGGCCTGGGGCCAACGTCCTGACTTTC. It specifies CASSQPGLRPGANVLTF.

The J gene is TRBJ2-1, the V gene TRBV10-1, with a weak D call TRBD1 (6 bases). Trimming took off 0 bases at V and 4 bases at J, with 7 bases between the two ends. The CDR3 is 14 residues long. Germline values: CDR1 WNHNN, CDR2 SYGVQD (reference sequence). In DNA, the CDR3 is TGCGCCAGCAGTGAGTCGGGGGCTTACAATGAGCAGTTCTTC. Its translation is CASSESGAYNEQFF.

The CDR3 protein is CASSPVTGDNQPQHF. As DNA, the CDR3 is TGCGCCAGCAGCCCTGTGACAGGGGACAATCAGCCCCAGCATTTT. J is TRBJ1-5 and V is TRBV5-1, with TRBD1 identical over 8 bases. CDR1 SGHRS and CDR2 YFSETQ come from the germline V gene. Germline trimming cut 4 bases from V and 3 bases from J; bases unmatched to any gene: 6. This CDR3 is built from 15 residues.

This chain uses TRBV30 with TRBJ2-2, with a weak D call TRBD1 (5 bases). Trimming stripped 0 bases from V and 3 bases from J, with 11 bases between. CDR3 length: 15 amino acids. Per germline, CDR1 GTSNPN and CDR2 SVGIG (reference sequence). In DNA, the CDR3 is TGTGCCTGGAGTGTACGAAGGGGTTACACCGGGGAGCTGTTTTTT. Its protein product is CAWSVRRGYTGELFF.

This rearrangement joins TRBV6-1 to TRBJ1-6; D is ambiguous. Germline V gene sequence: CDR1 MNHNS, CDR2 SASEGT. The CDR3 loop spans 16 amino acids. Trimming removed 4 bases at V and 8 bases at J, with 18 bases between. The DNA for the CDR3 is TGTGCCAGCAGTGTACACACCGCAGGTCTGGATTCACCCCTCCACTTT. It yields the protein CASSVHTAGLDSPLHF.

This chain connects TRBV5-8 to TRBJ1-1; unclear D gene. The CDR3 is 11 amino acids. Germline values: CDR1 SGHTS, CDR2 YDEGEE. V gave up 4 bases and J gave up 8 bases, with 9 bases separating them. The CDR3 nucleotides are TGTGCCAGCAGCCGGAGAAACGAAGCTTTCTTT. Translating it yields CASSRRNEAFF.

This chain connects TRBV28 to TRBJ2-1; TRBD2 matches 7 bases. The V and J ends lost 8 bases and 8 bases, in that order; junction bases with no gene match: 12. Germline V gene data show CDR1 as MDHEN and CDR2 as SYDVKM. The CDR3 consists of 14 residues. CDR3 bases: TGTGCCAGCGGCGGGGGTCCGCCCCGGGATGAGCAGTTCTTC. Protein product: CASGGGPPRDEQFF.

This clone was counted between two and nine times. The chain is built from TRBV4-1 and TRBJ1-6, with D maybe TRBD1 (6 bases). Trimming shortened V by 1 base and J by 5 bases, and 9 bases separated the two germline ends. The CDR3 length is 15 residues. Per germline, CDR1 MGHRA and CDR2 YSYEKL. Here the CDR3 DNA reads TGCGCCAGCAGCCAAGTGACAGGCCATAATTCACCCCTCCACTTT. Its translation: CASSQVTGHNSPLHF.

V usage is TRBV6-5 and J usage is TRBJ1-2; no definite D call. Deletions cut 8 bases from V and 5 bases from J, with 15 bases between. The germline gives CDR1 MNHEY, CDR2 SVGAGI. CDR3 length: 13 amino acids. CDR3 loop: CASGAIQRYGYTF. For the CDR3, the DNA is TGTGCCAGCGGAGCAATCCAGCGATATGGCTACACCTTC.

The chain couples TRBV29-1 to TRBJ1-1; tentative D call: TRBD1 (5 bases). CDR1 and CDR2 from the germline V gene are SQVTM and ANQGSEA. Between the trimmed V and J ends, which lost 0 bases and 0 bases, there was a span of 11 bases. This CDR3 has 15 residues. For the CDR3, the DNA is TGCAGCGTTGAAGAACAGGATTTCATGAACACTGAAGCTTTCTTT. This codes for CSVEEQDFMNTEAFF.

V usage is TRBV25-1 and J usage is TRBJ1-5; 8 nucleotides match TRBD1. The V and J ends lost 5 bases and 3 bases, in that order; junction bases with no gene match: 3. The CDR3 has 14 residues. The germline V gene has CDR1 MGHDK and CDR2 SYGVNS. This CDR3 is CASSTTGDNQPQHF. DNA of the CDR3: TGTGCCAGCAGTACGACAGGGGACAATCAGCCCCAGCATTTT.

This clone was detected only a few times. This chain uses TRBV30 with TRBJ2-6, with D perhaps TRBD1 (5 bases). The CDR3 loop spans 15 amino acids. V lost 1 base to trimming and J lost 0 bases, with 7 bases between them. Germline CDR1 reads GTSNPN; CDR2 reads SVGIG (reference sequence). For the CDR3, the DNA is TGTGCCTGGAGTGGACAGAGCTCTGGGGCCAACGTCCTGACTTTC. This sequence encodes CAWSGQSSGANVLTF.

The CDR3 spells CASSLTRNEQFF. The DNA for the CDR3 is TGTGCCAGCAGTTTGACACGCAATGAGCAGTTCTTC. J is TRBJ2-1 and V is TRBV12-3 or TRBV12-4, with no clear D. The CDR3 extends over 12 amino acids. Trimming cost V 3 bases and J 6 bases, with 6 bases left between them.

The V call is TRBV29-1, the J call TRBJ2-3; D is possibly TRBD2 (6 bases). Trimming removed 6 bases from V and 6 bases from J, with 13 bases in between. Germline V lookup: CDR1 SQVTM, CDR2 ANQGSEA. This CDR3 is 12 amino acids long. The CDR3 coding sequence is TGCAGCGTGGTCCTAGCGACCGATACGCAGTATTTT. Amino acid sequence: CSVVLATDTQYF.

This chain uses TRBV10-1 with TRBJ2-7; 8 bases are a match to TRBD1. Germline-derived CDR1 and CDR2 are WNHNN and SYGVQD (reference sequence). Trimming at V came to 0 bases and at J to 3 bases, leaving 4 bases not matched to a gene. The CDR3 runs 15 residues. The CDR3 DNA follows: TGCGCCAGCAGTGAGTCGCAGGGGGCAATCTACGAGCAGTACTTC. It codes for CASSESQGAIYEQYF.

The chain combines TRBV27 with TRBJ1-1, with a weak D call TRBD1 (5 bases). Germline CDR1 reads MNHEY; CDR2 reads SMNVEV (reference sequence). The CDR3 totals 13 residues. The V end was cut by 4 bases, the J end by 7 bases, with 13 bases between. CDR3 amino acids: CASSSDGRGEAFF. CDR3 in DNA: TGTGCCAGCAGTTCCGACGGGAGGGGTGAAGCTTTCTTT.

This clone was seen once. The chain recombines TRBV28 with TRBJ1-1; D not certain. The V end was cut by 5 bases, the J end by 5 bases, with 15 bases between. Germline loops: CDR1 MDHEN, CDR2 SYDVKM. CDR3 length: 14 residues. CDR3: CASSPFVGVTEAFF. The DNA of the CDR3 is TGTGCCAGCAGTCCCTTTGTCGGGGTTACTGAAGCTTTCTTT.

This chain's CDR3 is CASSVSLQGPFRLPNEKLFF. CDR3 DNA sequence: TGTGCCAGCAGCGTCAGTCTGCAGGGTCCGTTTAGGCTCCCCAATGAAAAACTGTTTTTT. The V call is TRBV7-6, the J call TRBJ1-4, with a weak D call TRBD1 (5 bases). Germline lookup yields CDR1 SGHVS and CDR2 FNYEAQ. With 5 bases removed from V and 5 bases from J, the gap between germline ends came to 30 bases. The CDR3 sequence is 20 residues long.

This clone turned up a few times. The V gene is TRBV9, the J gene TRBJ1-4, with 9 bases matching TRBD1. Germline CDR1 is SGDLS and CDR2 is YYNGEE. The CDR3 extends over 17 amino acids. Losses at the gene ends were 3 bases for V and 4 bases for J; bases not matched to a gene: 10. This chain's CDR3 is CASSERDRVPINEKLFF. Written as DNA, the CDR3 is TGTGCCAGCAGCGAGAGGGACAGGGTGCCGATTAATGAAAAACTGTTTTTT.

The chain links TRBV7-9 to TRBJ1-2; 8 nucleotides align to TRBD1. Germline V gene data show CDR1 as SEHNR and CDR2 as FQNEAQ (reference sequence). This CDR3 has 14 residues. The V segment lost 3 bases and the J segment 8 bases; nucleotides outside the gene matches: 8. The CDR3 nucleotides are TGTGCCAGCAGCTTTATAGGACAGGGAGGAGGCTACACCTTC. This translates into CASSFIGQGGGYTF. The full variable domain, its missing parts supplied by reference TRBV7-9 and TRBJ1-2, is DTGVSQNPRHKITKRGQNVTFRCDPISEHNRLYWYRQTLGQGPEFLTYFQNEAQLEKSRLLSDRFSAERPKGSFSTLEIQRTEQGDSAMYLCASSFIGQGGGYTFGSGTRLTVV.